This T cell receptor beta chain was recorded in a study of radiotherapy plus CTLA-4 blockade in lung cancer. Overall study: Objective responses were observed in approximately 17% of patients, and disease control was achieved by approximately 34%.

Assay used: immunoSEQ multiplex PCR; TCRdb lists only in-frame clones, some missing. Of some 46,000 clones in the sample, approximately 85% were seen once. Trimming shortened V by 4 bases and J by 3 bases, and 11 bases separated the two germline ends. The CDR3 sequence is 14 residues long. Germline V gene lookup returns CDR1 SGHKS and CDR2 YYEKEE (reference sequence). Patients with chemo-refractory metastatic non-small-cell lung cancer received focal radiation plus CTLA-4 blockade with ipilimumab. General study points: Radiotherapy plus ipilimumab was followed by expansion in blood of tumor-derived TCR clones. According to reports, early shifts in blood T cell clones, alongside interferon-beta, forecast response most accurately.

As for this clone: Its antigen is not identified.

The V call is TRBV5-5, the J call TRBJ1-5, with D perhaps matching TRBD1 (6 bases). This material consisted of peripheral blood, taken from a patient treated with radiotherapy plus ipilimumab. The TCR originated in a human donor with non-small cell lung cancer who had stable disease on radiotherapy plus ipilimumab. CDR3 sequence (DNA): TGTGCCAGCAGCCCGGGACACCTCAATCAGCCCCAGCATTTT. It yields the protein CASSPGHLNQPQHF.